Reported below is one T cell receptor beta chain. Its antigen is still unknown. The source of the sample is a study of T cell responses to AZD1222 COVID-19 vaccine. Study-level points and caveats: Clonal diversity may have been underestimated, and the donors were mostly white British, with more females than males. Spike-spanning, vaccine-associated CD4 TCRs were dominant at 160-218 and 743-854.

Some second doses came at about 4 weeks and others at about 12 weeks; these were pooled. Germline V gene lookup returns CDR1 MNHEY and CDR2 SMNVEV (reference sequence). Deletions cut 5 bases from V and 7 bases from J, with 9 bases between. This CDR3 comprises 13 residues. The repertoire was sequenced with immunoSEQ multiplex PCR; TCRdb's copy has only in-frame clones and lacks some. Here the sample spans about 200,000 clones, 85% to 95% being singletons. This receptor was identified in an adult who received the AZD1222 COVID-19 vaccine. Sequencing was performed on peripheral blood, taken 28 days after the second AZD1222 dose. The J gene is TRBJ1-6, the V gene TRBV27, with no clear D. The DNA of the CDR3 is TGTGCCAGCAGTAGTTCTCGAAATTCACCCCTCCACTTT. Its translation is CASSSSRNSPLHF.